Listed below are T cell receptor beta chains from one sample, sequenced in a study of shared clonotypes between healthy human individuals. Sequencing was performed with immunoSEQ multiplex PCR; in TCRdb, only in-frame clones are kept and a portion is missing. The sample lists about 1 million clones; around four fifths were seen once. Sequences were obtained from memory CD4+ T cells sorted from blood. The receptors shown here come from a man aged 18 to 35 in good health. The CDR3 runs from the conserved cysteine through the conserved F or W. The D gene is left open where the match is weak. Rows give clone size only sometimes, using once, few, many, or a class for an expanded clone.

V gene,D gene,clone size,J gene,CDR3 DNA,CDR3 protein
TRBV19,TRBD2,-,TRBJ2-1,TGTGCCAGTAGTCGACGGGTCCCTAGCGGGAGTGCGAAATCCTACAATGAGCAGTTCTTC,CASSRRVPSGSAKSYNEQFF
TRBV29-1,-,-,TRBJ2-7,TGCAGCGTTGCGGGGAACTACGAGCAGTACTTC,CSVAGNYEQYF
TRBV30,TRBD1,-,TRBJ2-7,TGTGCCTGGAGTGTAAGAAAAGACAGGGGAAACGAGCAGTACTTC,CAWSVRKDRGNEQYF
TRBV6-1,-,-,TRBJ2-2,TGTGCCAGCAGTATCCTGACTGCGAGCACCGGGGAGCTGTTTTTT,CASSILTASTGELFF
TRBV6-1,TRBD1,-,TRBJ1-4,TGTGCCAGCAGTGAGCCCGCGACGACAGGGTTTAATGAAAAACTGTTTTTT,CASSEPATTGFNEKLFF
TRBV5-1,-,once,TRBJ2-5,TGCGCCAGCAGCTTGTTAGGGACAAACCAAGAGACCCAGTACTTC,CASSLLGTNQETQYF
TRBV30,-,-,TRBJ1-1,TGTGCCTGGAGTGTTAGGGCAGGGAATGAAGCTTTCTTT,CAWSVRAGNEAFF
TRBV9,-,many,TRBJ1-1,TGTGCCAGCAGCGTAGAGGCCTACCCGAGGGAAGCTTTCTTT,CASSVEAYPREAFF
TRBV9,TRBD1,-,TRBJ1-4,TGTGCCAGCAGCTCCTCCGGACAGGGGGCTGCAACTAATGAAAAACTGTTTTTT,CASSSSGQGAATNEKLFF
TRBV6-5,-,once,TRBJ2-5,TGTGCCAGCAGTTACTGGGTAGCCCAGGGTCAAGAGACCCAGTACTTC,CASSYWVAQGQETQYF
TRBV12-2,-,many,TRBJ1-2,TGTGCAAGTCGCTTAGAGTCTTGGTGGTCTTCAGGGGAGTTGGGCTATGGCTACACCTTC,CASRLESWWSSGELGYGYTF
TRBV6-1,-,-,TRBJ2-5,TGTGCCAGCAGTAGAGAACAGGGTGAGACCCAGTACTTC,CASSREQGETQYF
TRBV6-5,TRBD2,-,TRBJ2-7,TGTGCCAGCAGTCCAGGACTAGCGGGGGCACTTGAGCAGTACTTC,CASSPGLAGALEQYF
TRBV6-5,TRBD1,few,TRBJ1-6,TGTGCCAGCAGTTGGGACAGGGGTAATTCACCCCTCCACTTT,CASSWDRGNSPLHF
TRBV9,TRBD2,-,TRBJ2-1,TGTGCCAGCAGCGCAGGGACTAGCGGGGGTCGATGGTTCTTC,CASSAGTSGGRWFF
TRBV28,TRBD2,few,TRBJ2-7,TGTGCCAGCAGGGGAGCGGGGCCGTACGAGCAGTACTTC,CASRGAGPYEQYF
TRBV19,TRBD1,-,TRBJ2-7,TGTGCCAGTAGTATAGTGCAGGGGGCCGGCTACGAGCAGTACTTC,CASSIVQGAGYEQYF
TRBV4-1,-,many,TRBJ2-1,TGCGCCAGCAGCCAAGCGGGGGTTGTATACAATGAGCAGTTCTTC,CASSQAGVVYNEQFF
TRBV28,-,-,TRBJ1-2,TGTGCCAGCAATCCAGGCCCCGCCGAGGGCTATGGCTACACCTTC,CASNPGPAEGYGYTF
TRBV19,TRBD2,many,TRBJ2-1,TGTGCCAGTAGTCCCCGAGCGGGAGGGGTCGGCAATGAGCAGTTCTTC,CASSPRAGGVGNEQFF
TRBV10-3,-,-,TRBJ1-1,TGTGCCATCAGTGAGATTTCTGGCAGGTTGAACACTGAAGCTTTCTTT,CAISEISGRLNTEAFF
TRBV7-8,-,-,TRBJ2-7,TGTGCCAGCAGCTTGGGAATAGCCCTCGAGCAGTACTTC,CASSLGIALEQYF
TRBV6-5,-,-,TRBJ1-6,TGTGCCAGCAGTTACTCGTCAGATTCACCCCTCCACTTT,CASSYSSDSPLHF
TRBV7-9,-,-,TRBJ1-2,TGTGCCAGCAGCTCGGGGGGGCTATTTGACGGATATTATTATGGCTACACCTTC,CASSSGGLFDGYYYGYTF
TRBV27,-,once,TRBJ2-2,TGTGCCGGTGAACAGGGAGTTGGAACCGGGGAGCTGTTTTTT,CAGEQGVGTGELFF
TRBV9,-,-,TRBJ1-6,TGTGCCAGCAGCGTAGGCCCGGGGGGCATGGATAATTCACCCCTCCACTTT,CASSVGPGGMDNSPLHF
TRBV11-1,-,once,TRBJ1-2,TGTGCCAGCAGCTTAGATGCGGGAGGGGACTATGGCTACACCTTC,CASSLDAGGDYGYTF
TRBV11-2,-,-,TRBJ1-4,TGTGCCAGCAGCCCTGACGGGACGGCTAATGAAAAACTGTTTTTT,CASSPDGTANEKLFF
TRBV27,-,-,TRBJ2-1,TGTGCCAGCCAGTCCGATGTGGGGGGCTACAATGAGCAGTTCTTC,CASQSDVGGYNEQFF
TRBV6-5,-,-,TRBJ1-6,TGTGCCAGCAGTTATTTACAGGGACGTTCACCCCTCCACTTT,CASSYLQGRSPLHF
TRBV5-1,-,-,TRBJ2-2,TGCGCCAGCAAACGGGCAGAGAACACCGGGGAGCTGTTTTTT,CASKRAENTGELFF
TRBV7-9,-,-,TRBJ1-4,TGTGCCAGCAGCCAAACGGGGGTTTCTAATGAAAAACTGTTTTTT,CASSQTGVSNEKLFF
TRBV6-5,TRBD1,-,TRBJ2-3,TGTGCCAGCAGTAAACAGGGGAGAGGAGATACGCAGTATTTT,CASSKQGRGDTQYF
TRBV29-1,-,-,TRBJ2-6,TGCAGCGTTGCATCAAGCTCTGGGGCCAACGTCCTGACTTTC,CSVASSSGANVLTF
TRBV29-1,TRBD1,-,TRBJ1-2,TGCAGCTGTTGGGACAGCACTAACTATGGCTACACCTTC,CSCWDSTNYGYTF
TRBV6-6,TRBD2,-,TRBJ2-1,TGTGCCAGCAGTTCCCTTAGCGGGGGGGCCTACAATGAGCAGTTCTTC,CASSSLSGGAYNEQFF
TRBV5-6,TRBD2,-,TRBJ2-5,TGTGCCAGCAGCTTATTACTAGCGGGGTTCAGGGAGACCCAGTACTTC,CASSLLLAGFRETQYF
TRBV19,-,-,TRBJ2-3,TGTGCCAGTCGGGGGACTGGCACAGATACGCAGTATTTT,CASRGTGTDTQYF
TRBV6-4,-,-,TRBJ1-2,TGTGCCAGCAGTGAGGACCGCTACGAATCTCCTGACTATGGCTACACCTTC,CASSEDRYESPDYGYTF
TRBV5-1,-,-,TRBJ1-6,TGCGCCAGCAGCTTGGCCTACAGCAATTCACCCCTCCACTTT,CASSLAYSNSPLHF
TRBV11-2,-,-,TRBJ2-7,TGTGCCAGCAGCTTAGCCCCGGGGTCCACCTACGAGCAGTACTTC,CASSLAPGSTYEQYF
TRBV6-4,TRBD1,many,TRBJ1-5,TGTGCCAGCAGTAAATGGGACAGGGGGATTAATAGCAATCAGCCCCAGCATTTT,CASSKWDRGINSNQPQHF
TRBV28,-,-,TRBJ1-4,TGTGCCACTCTGGTACGTGAAAAACTGTTTTTT,CATLVREKLFF
TRBV5-1,TRBD2,-,TRBJ2-7,TGCGCCAGCAGACTACTAGCGGGGACCTCCTACGAGCAGTACTTC,CASRLLAGTSYEQYF
TRBV27,-,-,TRBJ2-5,TGTGCCAGCAGTGCCGGGGACGAGGGGTGGACCCAGTACTTC,CASSAGDEGWTQYF